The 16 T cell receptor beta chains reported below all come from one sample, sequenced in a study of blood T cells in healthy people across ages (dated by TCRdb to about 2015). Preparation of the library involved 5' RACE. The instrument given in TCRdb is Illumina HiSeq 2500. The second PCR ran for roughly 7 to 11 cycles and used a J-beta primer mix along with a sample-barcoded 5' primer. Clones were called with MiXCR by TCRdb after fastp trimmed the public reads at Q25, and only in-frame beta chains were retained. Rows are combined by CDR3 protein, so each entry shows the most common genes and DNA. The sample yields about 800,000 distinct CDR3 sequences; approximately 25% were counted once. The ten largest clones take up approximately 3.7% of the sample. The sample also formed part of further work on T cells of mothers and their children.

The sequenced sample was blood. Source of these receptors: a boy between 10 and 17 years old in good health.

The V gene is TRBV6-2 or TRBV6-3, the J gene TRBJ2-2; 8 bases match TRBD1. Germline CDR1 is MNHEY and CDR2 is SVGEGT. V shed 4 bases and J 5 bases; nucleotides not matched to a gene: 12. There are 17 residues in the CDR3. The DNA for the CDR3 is TGTGCCAGCAGTTCCTCGAGGACAGGGATGAATACCGGGGAGCTGTTTTTT. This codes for CASSSSRTGMNTGELFF.

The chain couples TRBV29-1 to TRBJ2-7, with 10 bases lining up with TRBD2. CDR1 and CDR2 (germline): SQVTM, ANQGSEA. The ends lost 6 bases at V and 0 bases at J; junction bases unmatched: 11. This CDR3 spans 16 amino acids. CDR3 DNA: TGCAGCGTCCACGGGACTAGCGACGAACTCTCCTACGAGCAGTACTTC. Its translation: CSVHGTSDELSYEQYF.

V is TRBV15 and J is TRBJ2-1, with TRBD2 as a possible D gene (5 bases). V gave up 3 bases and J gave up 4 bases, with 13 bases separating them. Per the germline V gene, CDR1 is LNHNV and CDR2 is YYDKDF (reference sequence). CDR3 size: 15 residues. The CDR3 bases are TGTGCCACCAGCAGTGACGGACGCGGGTACAATGAGCAGTTCTTC. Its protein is CATSSDGRGYNEQFF.

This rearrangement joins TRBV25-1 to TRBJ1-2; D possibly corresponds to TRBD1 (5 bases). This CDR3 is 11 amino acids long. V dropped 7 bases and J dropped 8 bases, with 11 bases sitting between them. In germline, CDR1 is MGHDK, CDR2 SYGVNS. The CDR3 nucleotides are TGTGCCAGCATGGGACGATCCGGCTACACCTTC. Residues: CASMGRSGYTF.

CDR3 residues: CASSLPGGSRERLYEQYF. CDR3 DNA: TGTGCCAGCAGCCTCCCCGGGGGAAGTAGGGAGCGCCTCTACGAGCAGTACTTC. V gene TRBV7-2 combines with J gene TRBJ2-5; a possible D gene is TRBD2 (6 bases). Near its end, the DNA agrees better with TRBJ2-7, so the J call may be wrong. Germline CDR1 and CDR2: SGHTA and FQGNSA. The CDR3 has 18 amino acids.

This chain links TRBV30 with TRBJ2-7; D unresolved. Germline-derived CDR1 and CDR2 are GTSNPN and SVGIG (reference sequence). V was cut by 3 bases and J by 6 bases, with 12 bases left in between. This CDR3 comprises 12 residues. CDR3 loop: CAWRGQGSEQYF. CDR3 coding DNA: TGTGCCTGGAGAGGTCAAGGCTCCGAGCAGTACTTC. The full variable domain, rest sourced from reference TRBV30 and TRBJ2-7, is SQTIHQWPATLVQPVGSPLSLECTVEGTSNPNLYWYRQAAGRGLQLLFYSVGIGQISSEVPQNLSASRPQDRQFILSSKKLLLSDSGFYLCAWRGQGSEQYFGPGTRLTVT.

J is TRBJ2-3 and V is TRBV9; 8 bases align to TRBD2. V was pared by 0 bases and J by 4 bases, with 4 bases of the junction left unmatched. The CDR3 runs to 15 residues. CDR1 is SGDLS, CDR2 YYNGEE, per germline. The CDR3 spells CASSVDGRAPDTQYF. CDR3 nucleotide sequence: TGTGCCAGCAGCGTAGACGGGAGGGCCCCAGATACGCAGTATTTT.

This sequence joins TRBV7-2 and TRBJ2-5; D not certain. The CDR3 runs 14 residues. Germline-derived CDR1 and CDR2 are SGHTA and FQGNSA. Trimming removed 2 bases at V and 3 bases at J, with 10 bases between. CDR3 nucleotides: TGTGCCAGCAGCTTAAGGAATTGGAAAGAGACCCAGTACTTC. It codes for CASSLRNWKETQYF.

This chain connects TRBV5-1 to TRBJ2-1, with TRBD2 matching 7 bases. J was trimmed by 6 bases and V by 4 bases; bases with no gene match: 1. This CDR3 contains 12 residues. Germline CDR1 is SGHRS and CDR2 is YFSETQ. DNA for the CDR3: TGCGCCAGCAGCGGCGGGAGCAATGAGCAGTTCTTC. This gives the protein CASSGGSNEQFF.

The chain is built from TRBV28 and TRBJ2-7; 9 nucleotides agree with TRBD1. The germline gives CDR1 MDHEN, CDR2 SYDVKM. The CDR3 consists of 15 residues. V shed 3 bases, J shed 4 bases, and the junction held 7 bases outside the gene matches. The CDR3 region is CASSFVGQGTYEQYF. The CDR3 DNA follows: TGTGCCAGCAGTTTTGTAGGACAGGGGACATACGAGCAGTACTTC.

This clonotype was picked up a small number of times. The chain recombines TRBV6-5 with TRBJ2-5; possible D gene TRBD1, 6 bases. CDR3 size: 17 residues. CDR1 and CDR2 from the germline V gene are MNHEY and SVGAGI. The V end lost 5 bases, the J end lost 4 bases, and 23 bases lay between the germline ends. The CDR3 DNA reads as TGTGCCAGCAGTCACCGACAGGATAGTTGGTCTGGAGAGACCCAGTACTTC. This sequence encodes CASSHRQDSWSGETQYF.

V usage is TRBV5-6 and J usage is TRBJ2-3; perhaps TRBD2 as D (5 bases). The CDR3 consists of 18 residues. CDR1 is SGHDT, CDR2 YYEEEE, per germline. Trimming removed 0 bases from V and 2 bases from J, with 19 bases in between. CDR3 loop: CASSLGPPGKIPTDTQYF. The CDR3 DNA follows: TGTGCCAGCAGCTTGGGCCCGCCGGGGAAGATACCCACAGATACGCAGTATTTT.

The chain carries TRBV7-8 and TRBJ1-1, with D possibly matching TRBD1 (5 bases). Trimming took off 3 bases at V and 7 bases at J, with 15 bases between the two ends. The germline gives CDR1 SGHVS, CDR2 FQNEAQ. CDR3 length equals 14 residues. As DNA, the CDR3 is TGTGCCAGCAGCTTCCTGGGACGACGGTTTGAAGCTTTCTTT. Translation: CASSFLGRRFEAFF. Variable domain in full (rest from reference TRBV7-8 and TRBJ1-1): GAGVSQSPRYKVAKRGQDVALRCDPISGHVSLFWYQQALGQGPEFLTYFQNEAQLDKSGLPSDRFFAERPEGSVSTLKIQRTQQEDSAVYLCASSFLGRRFEAFFGQGTRLTVV.

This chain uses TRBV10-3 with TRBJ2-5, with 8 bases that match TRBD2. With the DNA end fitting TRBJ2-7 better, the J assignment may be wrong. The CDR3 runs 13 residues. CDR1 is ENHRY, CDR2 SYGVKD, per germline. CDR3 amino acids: CAISTGGGDEQYF. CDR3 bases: TGTGCCATCAGTACCGGGGGGGGCGACGAGCAGTACTTC.

The CDR3 spells CASSLEGTATNEKLFF. The CDR3 bases are TGTGCCAGCAGTTTAGAAGGGACAGCAACTAATGAAAAACTGTTTTTT. The chain is built from TRBV12-3 or TRBV12-4 and TRBJ1-4, with 7 nucleotides matching TRBD1. With 1 base clipped from V and 0 bases from J, the junction kept 2 bases outside the gene matches. The CDR3 totals 16 residues.

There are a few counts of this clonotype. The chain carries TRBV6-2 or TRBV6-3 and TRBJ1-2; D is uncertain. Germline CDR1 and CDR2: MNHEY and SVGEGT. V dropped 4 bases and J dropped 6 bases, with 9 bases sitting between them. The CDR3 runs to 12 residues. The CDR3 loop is CASSFRTDGYTF. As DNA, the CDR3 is TGTGCCAGCAGTTTCCGGACGGATGGCTACACCTTC.